Listed below are T cell receptor beta chains from one sample, sequenced in a study of Ad26.COV2.S vaccination and SARS-CoV-2 variants. Generated by immunoSEQ multiplex PCR, the TCRdb table keeps only in-frame clones and is missing some. The table includes 440,000 or so clones, 92% detected once. The specimen comprised peripheral blood, sampled in a trial of Ad26.COV2.S vaccine versus placebo. The receptors originated from a person aged 18-65 years who received the Ad26.COV2.S COVID-19 vaccine or a placebo. Both conserved end residues are part of each CDR3. A row's size may be missing; if present it is once, few, many or a size class.

cdr3_aa: CASSLDPQRPWYF
v_call: TRBV11-2
clone_size: NA
j_call: TRBJ2-4

cdr3_aa: CAGGGQAYNEQFF
v_call: TRBV6-5
clone_size: NA
j_call: TRBJ2-1

cdr3_aa: CASSFLRSTDTQYF
v_call: TRBV27
clone_size: NA
j_call: TRBJ2-3

cdr3_aa: CASSAREFTDTQYF
v_call: TRBV19
clone_size: NA
j_call: TRBJ2-3

cdr3_aa: CAWSVGGASYEQYF
v_call: TRBV30
clone_size: NA
j_call: TRBJ2-7

cdr3_aa: CASSRVAGANVLTF
v_call: TRBV7-2
clone_size: NA
j_call: TRBJ2-6

cdr3_aa: CASSPGTGGSYEQYF
v_call: TRBV7-7
clone_size: NA
j_call: TRBJ2-7

cdr3_aa: CASTPVASADTQYF
v_call: TRBV6-5
clone_size: NA
j_call: TRBJ2-3

cdr3_aa: CASGSGWQFHEQYF
v_call: TRBV5-5
clone_size: NA
j_call: TRBJ2-7

cdr3_aa: CASSLNRAYTDTQYF
v_call: TRBV27
clone_size: NA
j_call: TRBJ2-3

cdr3_aa: CASSPTRGGVYNEQFF
v_call: TRBV27
clone_size: NA
j_call: TRBJ2-1

cdr3_aa: CASSPRGTGVGETQYF
v_call: TRBV7-2
clone_size: NA
j_call: TRBJ2-5

cdr3_aa: CASSPPSVSEKLFF
v_call: TRBV18
clone_size: NA
j_call: TRBJ1-4

cdr3_aa: CASSGAGGQITDTQYF
v_call: TRBV2
clone_size: NA
j_call: TRBJ2-3

cdr3_aa: CASSLGLAAPTDTQYF
v_call: TRBV11-2
clone_size: NA
j_call: TRBJ2-3

cdr3_aa: CAWSLSYPGQGFLGYTF
v_call: TRBV30
clone_size: NA
j_call: TRBJ1-2

cdr3_aa: CASSHRLAGNRGADTQYF
v_call: TRBV7-8
clone_size: NA
j_call: TRBJ2-3

cdr3_aa: CASSVQGALDYNSPLHF
v_call: TRBV9
clone_size: NA
j_call: TRBJ1-6

cdr3_aa: CASSYDRVYSNQPQHF
v_call: TRBV6-2/TRBV6-3
clone_size: NA
j_call: TRBJ1-5

cdr3_aa: CASSQYTNTEAFF
v_call: TRBV6-5
clone_size: NA
j_call: TRBJ1-1

cdr3_aa: CASSGGRRGYTF
v_call: TRBV2
clone_size: NA
j_call: TRBJ1-2

cdr3_aa: CASSQDPHLSGGPDTQYF
v_call: TRBV4-3
clone_size: NA
j_call: TRBJ2-3

cdr3_aa: CASSTSGRNYEQYF
v_call: TRBV19
clone_size: once
j_call: TRBJ2-7

cdr3_aa: CASSTDRLPNTEAFF
v_call: TRBV19
clone_size: once
j_call: TRBJ1-1

cdr3_aa: CASTYMTGSAEAFF
v_call: TRBV28
clone_size: NA
j_call: TRBJ1-1

cdr3_aa: CASSLGLQGREQYF
v_call: TRBV5-6
clone_size: NA
j_call: TRBJ2-7

cdr3_aa: CASSIPVTGADTQYF
v_call: TRBV6-5
clone_size: once
j_call: TRBJ2-3

cdr3_aa: CASSQLAGVNYGYTF
v_call: TRBV14
clone_size: NA
j_call: TRBJ1-2

cdr3_aa: CASSYTGSYYEQYF
v_call: TRBV11-2
clone_size: NA
j_call: TRBJ2-7

cdr3_aa: CASSHPLRWGSNTGELFF
v_call: TRBV4-3
clone_size: once
j_call: TRBJ2-2

cdr3_aa: CASQEYNEQFF
v_call: TRBV3-1/TRBV3-2
clone_size: NA
j_call: TRBJ2-1

cdr3_aa: CASSPAPLSNYGYTF
v_call: TRBV5-4
clone_size: NA
j_call: TRBJ1-2

cdr3_aa: CASSFYQGAGETQYF
v_call: TRBV27
clone_size: NA
j_call: TRBJ2-5

cdr3_aa: CASSPNRATPRQETQYF
v_call: TRBV5-1
clone_size: NA
j_call: TRBJ2-5

cdr3_aa: CASSCLVRRGTQYF
v_call: TRBV12-1
clone_size: NA
j_call: TRBJ2-3

cdr3_aa: CASRHPGLAVEQYF
v_call: TRBV6-5
clone_size: NA
j_call: TRBJ2-7

cdr3_aa: CASSQSGTGVEKLFF
v_call: TRBV4-3
clone_size: NA
j_call: TRBJ1-4

cdr3_aa: CATTTGTGSQDTQYF
v_call: TRBV11-2
clone_size: NA
j_call: TRBJ2-3

cdr3_aa: CASSDDAGAHLGEQYF
v_call: TRBV9
clone_size: NA
j_call: TRBJ2-7

cdr3_aa: CASRGQSLAEAFF
v_call: TRBV4-3
clone_size: NA
j_call: TRBJ1-1

cdr3_aa: CASSPPPSSYNEQFF
v_call: TRBV9
clone_size: once
j_call: TRBJ2-1

cdr3_aa: CASSQGKGVVINYGYTF
v_call: TRBV14
clone_size: NA
j_call: TRBJ1-2

cdr3_aa: CASSLIGGGYEQYF
v_call: TRBV7-6
clone_size: NA
j_call: TRBJ2-7

cdr3_aa: CASSFDRVRVRANEKLFF
v_call: TRBV7-9
clone_size: once
j_call: TRBJ1-4

cdr3_aa: CASSFPQEFYGYTF
v_call: TRBV28
clone_size: NA
j_call: TRBJ1-2

cdr3_aa: CSVEEIQGSEQYF
v_call: TRBV29-1
clone_size: NA
j_call: TRBJ2-7

cdr3_aa: CASSRWGQTNTEAFF
v_call: TRBV3-1/TRBV3-2
clone_size: NA
j_call: TRBJ1-1

cdr3_aa: CASSQGPVYEQYF
v_call: TRBV3-1/TRBV3-2
clone_size: NA
j_call: TRBJ2-7

cdr3_aa: CAWSALLRGVAFF
v_call: TRBV30
clone_size: NA
j_call: TRBJ1-1

cdr3_aa: CASSEEVSGSYNEQFF
v_call: TRBV6-1
clone_size: NA
j_call: TRBJ2-1

cdr3_aa: CASSDRTGGYGYTF
v_call: TRBV6-4
clone_size: NA
j_call: TRBJ1-2